The clone carrying this TCR beta chain occurred a few times. Its antigen is not identified. The data derive from a study of shared clonotypes between healthy human individuals. Findings and limits, study-wide: Naive CD4 clonotypes were shared across a few donors at roughly 5%.

As handled by the study authors: With immunoSEQ giving junction-only sequences and no quality scores, filtering differed. Clones were sequenced by immunoSEQ multiplex PCR, and TCRdb holds only the in-frame ones, with some missing. V, J and clone size are taken as reported in that table, and D and trimming were inferred from the DNA itself. Among some 200,000 clones, approximately 62% were seen once, and the ten largest hold more than 9%. All donors qualified as healthy HIV-negative adults and had experienced no recent acute infections or vaccinations. Adults of Caucasian background living in Nashville, Tennessee made up all donors. Germline CDR1 and CDR2: SNHLY and FYNNEI. This CDR3 has 14 amino acids. Trimming took 8 bases from V and 6 from J; bases not matched to a gene: 7.

This chain uses TRBV2 with TRBJ2-1, with 10 bases matching TRBD2. The material sequenced was memory CD4+ T cells sorted from blood. This sample's subset: CD45RA-negative fraction. This sequence was found in a man aged 25-40 years in good health. The CDR3: CASGASGSINEQFF. The CDR3 DNA sequence: TGTGCCAGCGGGGCTAGCGGGAGTATCAATGAGCAGTTCTTC.